This T cell receptor beta chain was documented in a study of blood T cell repertoires in COVID-19. Overall study context: Samples came from the United States, Italy and Spain, spanning acute and convalescent COVID-19. Sources were T cells, B-cell-depleted T cells, or PBMCs; the material itself was cDNA or gDNA.

This clone was detected only a few times. Trimming stripped 4 bases from V and 10 bases from J, with 15 bases between. The CDR3 is 14 amino acids. CDR1 and CDR2 (germline): SGHRS, YFSETQ. Original data processing: It was from reference gene primer amplification that nucleated cell counts were estimated. The method was immunoSEQ multiplex PCR; TCRdb's version includes in-frame clones alone and lacks a portion of them. V and J calls plus clone size are reproduced from that table; the DNA served to infer D and trimming. Here the sample spans approximately 260,000 clones, 70% to 85% being singletons. This sequence originates from a woman of 80 years or more with acute or convalescent COVID-19. The chain is built from TRBV5-1 and TRBJ1-6, with unresolved D. The sample taken for sequencing was peripheral blood. The CDR3 DNA reads TGCGCCAGCAGCGAAGGCGGATTAAACTCACCCCTCCACTTT. It translates to CASSEGGLNSPLHF.